Here is one T cell receptor beta chain with its context. The antigen is not known. The CDR3 end falls 3 residues outside the read, so it is completed with the germline J gene. The V segment lost 4 bases and the J segment 7 bases; nucleotides outside the gene matches: 4. The CDR3 length is 14 residues. Per the germline V gene, CDR1 is SGHTA and CDR2 is FQGNSA. This sample is part of a study of T cells in women clearing cervical HPV infection. Study at large: No precancer developed; the control's incident HPV16 infection cleared within 12 months. Study-level points and caveats: TRBV6-7 relative abundance averaged approximately 0.11% in cases and more than 0.15% in controls.

This table comes from immunoSEQ multiplex PCR, and its TCRdb copy is limited to in-frame clones, with some not included. The sample's table shows roughly 30,000 clones. HPV was found by MY09/MY11 PCR and dot-blot genotyping. Sequenced material: blood buffy coat. This receptor was taken from a woman aged 18 to 69 with a cervical HPV16 infection that either progressed to CIN3+ or cleared (not recorded which). The chain couples TRBV7-2 to TRBJ1-6; 7 nucleotides match TRBD1. CDR3 sequence: CASSSTGPNSPLHF. The covered CDR3 bases are TGTGCCAGCAGCTCGACAGGGCCCAATTCACCC. The variable domain in full, with the rest retrieved from reference TRBV7-2 and TRBJ1-6, is GAGVSQSPSNKVTEKGKDVELRCDPISGHTALYWYRQSLGQGLEFLIYFQGNSAPDKSGLPSDRFSAERTGGSVSTLTIQRTQQEDSAVYLCASSSTGPNSPLHFGNGTRLTVT.